This T cell receptor (beta chain) appears in the sequencing data of a study of graft-versus-host responses after intestinal transplantation. Produced via immunoSEQ multiplex PCR; TCRdb's table is partial and in-frame only. The sample has roughly 11,000 clones; about three quarters are singletons. The CDR3 spans 12 residues. The germline CDR1 and CDR2 sequences are GTSNPN and SVGIG (reference sequence). V was pared by 3 bases and J by 4 bases, with 10 bases between. J is TRBJ2-7 and V is TRBV30, with D perhaps TRBD1 (6 bases). The receptor was derived from a human patient who received an intestinal transplant, so some T cells may come from the graft donor. Here the sequenced sample was PBMCs, taken nearly 500 days after intestinal transplant. Here the CDR3 DNA reads TGTGCCTGGAGCCCCCAGGGGTACGAGCAGTACTTC. This sequence encodes CAWSPQGYEQYF.